This paragraph reports one TCR beta chain. Its specific antigen is unknown. No per-base quality is available; no much larger clone lies one base away. The sample comes from a study of massively parallel sequencing of T cell beta chains (dated by TCRdb to the late 2000s). About the full investigation: The study profiled human TCR beta CDR3 diversity in peripheral blood using 5'-RACE, Illumina short-read sequencing and a dedicated short-read assembly strategy.

Here is what the overall study found, with its caveats: Among about 35,000 distinct clonotypes, around 65% of clonotypes but only around a fifth of assemblies were accounted for by single-copy clonotypes. CDR3 beta length ranged from 21 to 81 nucleotides, peaking at 45 nucleotides. Since the RNA was pooled from many donors, the results capture clonotype abundance averaged across the population rather than the repertoire of any individual. A unique TRBV gene could be assigned to only about 23,000 (approximately 70%) of the clonotypes. Preferential PCR amplification of some TRBV and TRBJ sequences may have skewed the reported gene usage frequencies. Subsampling showed clonotype counts rising linearly with read number, indicating sequencing depth was far from saturation. Most clonotypes (about 60% of the roughly 35,000) were supported by a single sequence read, which could in principle inflate apparent diversity. Usage of TRBV genes spanned from under 0.013% for TRBV17 up to about 25% for TRBV20-1, while TRBJ usage spanned from about 1.6% for TRBJ2-6 up to roughly 17% for TRBJ2-1.

The donor pool was composed of hundreds of males and 150 to 200 females, all aged 18 to 40 years. Peripheral leukocyte polyA+ RNA was isolated from about 150 liters of pooled peripheral blood. A commercial mRNA preparation from normal human peripheral blood leukocytes pooled from around 580 individuals was used as the starting material. Sequencing instrument: Illumina Genome Analyzer II. Two rounds of nested PCR with TRBC1/TRBC2-specific primers yielded a RACE product of about 520 bp, which was gel-purified. First-strand cDNA was made with a TRBC-specific primer plus a template-switching oligonucleotide, which provided a 5' anchor for RACE. Because the RACE amplicon was too long for direct short-read sequencing, the RACE amplicon was concatemerized by ligation and sheared by sonication. PAGE was used to isolate a size fraction of 100 to 300 bp, and that fraction then underwent shotgun sequencing on the Illumina platform. Separate runs on an Illumina GAII yielded 18.8 million 36-nt reads and 21.7 million 50-nt single-end reads. The authors' analysis ran thus. Assembly of the roughly 40,000,000 pooled reads was done with iSSAKE, using the parameters -m 15, -o 2 and -r 0.7. Reads that aligned to the ends of Ensembl TRBV gene predictions and carried unmatched junctional bases were used to seed de novo CDR3 beta assemblies. Rather than raw read depth, the number of matching assembled contigs was used to estimate clonotype abundance. Of the assembled clonotypes, about 2,000 (approximately 5.9%) had in-frame stop codons and were removed, leaving some 35,000 productive clonotypes. Sanger sequencing of cloned RACE products gave 250 to 300 unique TCR sequences, and more than 65% of them were also found in the Illumina assembly. TCRdb reran the public reads through fastp at Q25 and MiXCR, keeping productive beta chains. Each record represents a unique CDR3 protein, reported with the most common genes and DNA among its rows. The V and J calls come from TCRdb's annotation, not from the publication. The sample table records fewer than 4,500 distinct CDR3 sequences; about 37% of these occur just once. The top ten clonotypes cover roughly 3% of the sample.

From the germline V gene, CDR1 is ENHRY and CDR2 is SYGVKD. Reading from cysteine to phenylalanine, the CDR3 counts 14 amino acids. Only the CDR3 DNA stays, 42 bases, in frame from base 1. Trimming costs V 5 bases and J 2 bases, and their ends lie 9 bases apart. This chain is built from TRBV10-3 and TRBJ2-2; possibly the D gene is TRBD1, per 5 matching bases. Sequencing was carried out using commercial RNA from peripheral blood pooled from many donors. The sequence was obtained from a pool of human donors in good health; the sample was commercial RNA pooled from many donors. The DNA is TGTGCCATCAGTAAGACAGACAACACCGGGGAGCTGTTTTTT. Its protein product is CAISKTDNTGELFF.